Listed here are 3 T cell receptor beta chains from one sample, sequenced in a study of T cells in Graves' hyperthyroidism and ophthalmopathy. RNA transcripts served as the template for amplifying TCR beta CDR3 regions. An initial round of RT-PCR targeting the TCR CDR3 relied on the HTBI primer set. TCRdb used MiXCR to reprocess the multiplex PCR reads, holding one entry per CDR3 protein. The sample shows 450,000 to 600,000 distinct CDR3 sequences, roughly 15% of them seen only once. The source material was blood. Receptor source: a woman between 35 and 50 years old with Graves' hyperthyroidism.

This clonotype was observed many times. The chain has TRBV14 and TRBJ2-7; tentative D call: TRBD2 (5 bases). CDR1 is SGHDN, CDR2 FVKESK, per germline. The CDR3 has 15 residues. The ends were cut back, 4 bases at V and 2 bases at J, with 15 bases in the middle. CDR3 bases: TGTGCCAGCAGCCGGCCGGGGATGGGAGCCTACGAGCAGTACTTC. Protein sequence: CASSRPGMGAYEQYF.

This clonotype was found many times. The gene calls are TRBV7-6 and TRBJ2-7; D is undetermined. The CDR3 is 13 residues long. Looked up from germline, CDR1 is SGHVS and CDR2 is FNYEAQ. V lost 4 bases, J lost 7 bases, and 14 bases lay in between. CDR3 DNA: TGTGCCAGCAGCTCTAGTGCTGGGTTGGAGCAGTACTTC. Translation: CASSSSAGLEQYF. The full variable domain, with the rest looked up from reference TRBV7-6 and TRBJ2-7, is GAGVSQSPRYKVTKRGQDVALRCDPISGHVSLYWYRQALGQGPEFLTYFNYEAQQDKSGLPNDRFSAERPEGSISTLTIQRTEQRDSAMYRCASSSSAGLEQYFGPGTRLTVT.

This clonotype was seen many times. The rearrangement joins TRBV11-2 to TRBJ2-5, with a possible D match to TRBD2 (7 bases). The CDR3 has 12 residues. Germline lookup yields CDR1 SGHAT and CDR2 FQNNGV. Deletions cut 4 bases from V and 7 bases from J, with 10 bases between. The CDR3 DNA reads TGTGCCAGCAGCTCAGGGGAGGGGACCCAGTACTTC. Translation: CASSSGEGTQYF.